This T cell receptor (beta chain) was sequenced for a study of a mutant IDH1 vaccine in newly diagnosed glioma. Whole-study context: Treated patients, 62.5% male and about 38% female, averaged about 40 years of age.

This table comes from immunoSEQ multiplex PCR, and its TCRdb copy is limited to in-frame clones, with some not included. The sample records about 98,000 clones, around 90% being singletons. The CDR3 spans 16 residues. The V gene lost 5 bases and the J gene lost 1 base, with 16 bases spanning the gap. Germline lookup yields CDR1 SGHAT and CDR2 FQDESV (reference sequence). The time point is: baseline, week 1 (first vaccination visit). Treatment here: pre-vaccination baseline after standard-of-care therapy. V and J are TRBV11-1 and TRBJ2-3; TRBD1 or TRBD2 may be the D gene (5 bases each). Material: PBMCs, obtained from a glioma patient treated with radiotherapy, temozolomide or both. This receptor was taken from a woman in her fifties or sixties with glioma. The CDR3 region is CASSAGVGARTDTQYF. The DNA of the CDR3 is TGTGCCAGCAGCGCCGGGGTCGGGGCCCGCACAGATACGCAGTATTTT. Full variable domain (rest looked up from reference TRBV11-1 and TRBJ2-3): EAEVAQSPRYKITEKSQAVAFWCDPISGHATLYWYRQILGQGPELLVQFQDESVVDDSQLPKDRFSAERLKGVDSTLKIQPAELGDSAMYLCASSAGVGARTDTQYFGPGTRLTVL.